Following are 18 T cell receptor beta chains from one sample sequenced in a study of T cells in Graves' hyperthyroidism and ophthalmopathy. TCR beta CDR3 region amplification was performed from RNA transcripts. Initially, a first-round RT-PCR of the TCR CDR3 employed the HTBI primer set. TCRdb used MiXCR to reprocess the multiplex PCR reads, holding one entry per CDR3 protein. The data show about 600,000 distinct CDR3 sequences, approximately 15% seen once. The sequenced sample was blood. The receptors were gathered from a woman in her thirties or forties with Graves' ophthalmopathy.

About this clonotype itself: Since a much larger clone is just one base distant, this may be a read error. The chain combines TRBV3-1 with TRBJ2-2, with unresolved D. This CDR3 comprises 13 residues. CDR1 is LGHDT and CDR2 is YNNKEL in the germline V gene (reference sequence). The CDR3 loop reads CACSQGDTGELFF. CDR3 nucleotide sequence: TGTGCCTGCAGCCAAGGCGACACCGGGGAGCTGTTTTTT.

This clonotype was counted at least ten times. The V gene is TRBV2, the J gene TRBJ2-5; the match to TRBD2 covers 9 bases. V trimming: 6 bases; J trimming: 2 bases; junction bases outside the gene matches: 7. The CDR3 covers 15 residues. Germline-derived CDR1 and CDR2 are SNHLY and FYNNEI. The CDR3 DNA reads as TGTGCCAGCAGCGCAGCGACTAGCGGACAAGAGACCCAGTACTTC. Its translation is CASSAATSGQETQYF.

Regarding this clonotype: Its ends do not fully match the called genes, so a read error is possible. The gene calls are TRBV29-1 and TRBJ2-3, with D possibly TRBD1 on 6 matching bases. This CDR3 spans 14 amino acids. Germline CDR1 reads SQVTM; CDR2 reads ANQGSEA. CDR3 amino acids: CSAEVAGGTDTQYF. DNA for the CDR3: TGCAGCGCTGAAGTTGCAGGGGGCACAGATACGCAGTATTTT.

There are many counts of this clonotype. This chain joins TRBV2 and TRBJ2-3; TRBD2 aligns across 7 bases. CDR1 is SNHLY and CDR2 is FYNNEI in the germline V gene. The V segment lost 4 bases and the J segment 0 bases; nucleotides outside the gene matches: 7. The CDR3 has 16 residues. The CDR3 loop is CASSVLAQLSTDTQYF. CDR3 in DNA: TGTGCCAGCAGTGTACTAGCGCAACTGAGCACAGATACGCAGTATTTT.

Many counts were recorded for this clonotype. The chain links TRBV18 to TRBJ2-1; the D gene is possibly TRBD1 (6 bases). V gave up 2 bases and J gave up 2 bases, with 13 bases separating them. This CDR3 spans 16 amino acids. Germline lookup yields CDR1 KGHSH and CDR2 LQKENI. CDR3 residues: CASSPRQVGAYNEQFF. The CDR3 DNA reads as TGTGCCAGCTCACCAAGACAGGTGGGGGCCTACAATGAGCAGTTCTTC.

In its sample, this clonotype was seen many times. The gene calls are TRBV7-2 and TRBJ2-2; D not resolved. Deletions cut 3 bases from V and 6 bases from J, with 8 bases between. CDR3 size: 13 residues. The V gene's germline CDR1 is SGHTA and CDR2 FQGNSA. For the CDR3, the DNA is TGTGCCAGCAGCTTGATTTTACCCGGGGAGCTGTTTTTT. This codes for CASSLILPGELFF.

This clonotype was counted only a few times. DNA of the CDR3: TGCAGTGCTAGAGCCCCACTGCGGAACACTGAAGCTTTCTTT. It encodes CSARAPLRNTEAFF. The chain has TRBV20-1 and TRBJ1-1; D unresolved. The CDR3 contains 14 residues. Trimming took 1 base from V and 1 from J, leaving 10 bases between them. CDR1 DFQATT and CDR2 SNEGSKA come from the germline V gene (reference sequence).

The J gene is TRBJ2-1, the V gene TRBV6-5, with 7 bases that match TRBD2. J was trimmed by 7 bases and V by 0 bases; bases with no gene match: 6. CDR1 and CDR2 (germline): MNHEY, SVGAGI. There are 15 residues in the CDR3. The CDR3 DNA sequence: TGTGCCAGCAGTTACTCCGGGGGAGGGGTAAATGAGCAGTTCTTC. Amino acids: CASSYSGGGVNEQFF.

The V call is TRBV19, the J call TRBJ2-1, with D possibly called TRBD1 or TRBD2 (6 bases each). Between the trimmed V and J ends, which lost 8 bases and 5 bases, there was a span of 13 bases. The germline V gene encodes CDR1 LNHDA and CDR2 SQIVND (reference sequence). CDR3 size: 13 residues. CDR3 DNA sequence: TGTGCCAGTGGGGGGCACCAAAACAATGAGCAGTTCTTC. It translates to CASGGHQNNEQFF.

This clonotype occurred many times. The chain couples TRBV3-1 to TRBJ1-5; D may be TRBD1 (5 bases). Trimming pared 4 bases from V and 5 bases from J, leaving 12 bases between. This CDR3 is 14 amino acids long. Germline V CDR1 and CDR2: LGHDT, YNNKEL (reference sequence). The CDR3 sequence: CASSPRGGDQPQHF. Here the CDR3 DNA reads TGTGCCAGCAGCCCCCGCGGGGGTGATCAGCCCCAGCATTTT. Combining the CDR3 with reference TRBV3-1 and TRBJ1-5 gives the whole variable domain DTAVSQTPKYLVTQMGNDKSIKCEQNLGHDTMYWYKQDSKKFLKIMFSYNNKELIINETVPNRFSPKSPDKAHLNLHINSLELGDSAVYFCASSPRGGDQPQHFGDGTRLSIL.

The chain uses TRBV20-1 and TRBJ2-7; 7 bases fit TRBD1. The CDR3 runs 14 residues. Per the germline V gene, CDR1 is DFQATT and CDR2 is SNEGSKA (reference sequence). The J segment lost 0 bases and the V segment lost 6 bases, leaving 8 bases of the junction unmatched. This chain's CDR3 is CSAGKTGPSYEQYF. The CDR3 DNA reads TGCAGTGCCGGGAAGACAGGGCCCTCCTACGAGCAGTACTTC.

The genes are TRBV19 and TRBJ1-1, with no clear D. This CDR3 is built from 15 residues. Germline V gives CDR1 LNHDA, CDR2 SQIVND (reference sequence). The V end lost 7 bases, the J end lost 3 bases, and 18 bases lay between the germline ends. The CDR3 DNA sequence: TGTGCCAGTAAGGGCGGCAGTAGTGTGGACACTGAAGCTTTCTTT. This codes for CASKGGSSVDTEAFF.

CDR3 DNA sequence: TGTGCCAGCGCTATATCAGGCTCCTACAATGAGCAGTTCTTC. Its protein is CASAISGSYNEQFF. This chain links TRBV7-3 with TRBJ2-1; D not resolved. The CDR3 spans 14 residues. Germline V gives CDR1 SGHTA, CDR2 FQGTGA. The ends were cut back, 8 bases at V and 0 bases at J, with 11 bases in the middle.

This clonotype was seen many times. The rearrangement links TRBV7-9 to TRBJ1-5; D gene ambiguous. Germline CDR1 SEHNR, CDR2 FQNEAQ (reference sequence). The ends were cut back, 5 bases at V and 3 bases at J, with 11 bases in the middle. The CDR3 loop spans 14 amino acids. Written as DNA, the CDR3 is TGTGCCAGCAGCCTTAGTTCCTCCAATCAGCCCCAGCATTTT. It encodes CASSLSSSNQPQHF.

With regard to this clonotype: A junction boundary mismatches the germline segment, possibly from a read error. The V and J genes are TRBV7-2 and TRBJ2-7, with 10 bases identical to TRBD1. Germline lookup yields CDR1 SGHTA and CDR2 FQGNSA. This CDR3 is 14 amino acids long. The CDR3 DNA sequence: TGTGCCAGCAGCCGGCGGGACAGGGGCTACGAGCTGTACTTC. It encodes CASSRRDRGYELYF.

This clonotype was recorded at least ten times. This chain connects TRBV28 to TRBJ2-1; 7 bases map to TRBD1. Germline CDR1 MDHEN, CDR2 SYDVKM. The CDR3 sequence is 12 residues long. Trimming removed 7 bases from V and 8 bases from J; junction bases left unmatched: 5. The CDR3 reads CASTSGGDEQFF. The CDR3 DNA sequence: TGTGCCAGCACCTCAGGGGGAGATGAGCAGTTCTTC.

This clonotype was counted ten times or more. J is TRBJ2-1 and V is TRBV28, with a tentative D call TRBD2 (6 bases). The CDR3 covers 15 residues. V was shortened by 6 bases and J by 1 base, with 13 bases between the two germline ends. Looked up from germline, CDR1 is MDHEN and CDR2 is SYDVKM. The CDR3 DNA reads as TGTGCCAGCAGAATTTATAGCGGTTCCTACAATGAGCAGTTCTTC. This codes for CASRIYSGSYNEQFF.

J is TRBJ2-2 and V is TRBV7-2; no clear D. V was trimmed by 5 bases and J by 1 base, leaving 11 bases between them. Germline CDR1 and CDR2: SGHTA and FQGNSA. The CDR3 is 15 residues long. The CDR3 sequence is CASSTTGRNTGELFF. The CDR3 region has the DNA TGTGCCAGCAGCACTACTGGACGGAACACCGGGGAGCTGTTTTTT.